This passage covers 11 T cell receptor beta chains from one sample sequenced in a study of blood T cell repertoires in COVID-19. Method: immunoSEQ multiplex PCR; TCRdb's copy keeps in-frame clones and lacks some. Among about 180,000 clones listed, about 84% were seen once. Source material: PBMCs or T cells enriched from blood (not recorded which). The receptors come from a woman between 25 and 40 years old who had recovered from COVID-19.

V gene TRBV18 combines with J gene TRBJ1-6; 9 bases are shared with TRBD1. Germline-derived CDR1 and CDR2 are KGHSH and LQKENI. The CDR3 runs to 14 residues. V shed 10 bases, J shed 7 bases, and the junction held 8 bases outside the gene matches. CDR3 coding DNA: TGTGCCACCGGGACAGGGAATGGAAATTCACCCCTCCACTTT. It codes for CATGTGNGNSPLHF.

This chain connects TRBV6-5 to TRBJ1-1, with D unclear. The germline CDR1 and CDR2 sequences are MNHEY and SVGAGI. With 6 bases removed from V and 10 bases from J, the gap between germline ends came to 18 bases. The CDR3 extends over 13 amino acids. The CDR3 loop reads CASSVPSPSGAFF. The CDR3 coding sequence is TGTGCCAGCAGCGTACCCAGCCCGTCGGGAGCTTTCTTT.

The chain joins TRBV5-4 to TRBJ2-1, with D maybe TRBD1 (5 bases). This CDR3 is built from 16 residues. V was cut by 0 bases and J by 8 bases, with 18 bases left in between. The V gene's germline CDR1 is SGHNT and CDR2 YYREEE (reference sequence). This CDR3 reads CASSLGGPFTNDEQFF. In nucleotides, the CDR3 is TGTGCCAGCAGCTTGGGGGGCCCTTTTACTAACGATGAGCAGTTCTTC.

The chain couples TRBV7-8 to TRBJ2-1; maybe TRBD2 (6 bases). With 3 bases removed from V and 3 bases from J, the gap between germline ends came to 9 bases. The CDR3 length is 14 residues. Germline CDR1 and CDR2: SGHVS and FQNEAQ. The CDR3 spells CASSFGGDYNEQFF. DNA of the CDR3: TGTGCCAGCAGCTTCGGGGGTGACTACAATGAGCAGTTCTTC.

The J gene is TRBJ2-1, the V gene TRBV13; D is uncertain. The ends were cut back, 2 bases at V and 8 bases at J, with 10 bases in the middle. Germline V gene data show CDR1 as PRHDT and CDR2 as FYEKMQ (reference sequence). This CDR3 contains 13 residues. The CDR3 is CASSLPGVYEQFF. The CDR3 DNA is TGTGCCAGCAGCTTACCCGGTGTTTATGAGCAGTTCTTC.

This sequence joins TRBV21-1 and TRBJ2-7; the table assigns TRBD1, which was not confirmed against the DNA. TRBV21-1 is a pseudogene locus. This CDR3 contains 16 residues. The CDR3 reads CASVKVKGGQGSEQYF. The CDR3 bases are TGTGCCAGCGTAAAGGTAAAAGGAGGACAGGGAAGCGAGCAGTACTTC.

The V gene is TRBV10-3, the J gene TRBJ2-1; 8 nucleotides agree with TRBD2. Germline CDR1 reads ENHRY; CDR2 reads SYGVKD. The junction had 11 bases not matched to a gene; V was cut back by 3 bases and J by 7 bases. CDR3 length: 16 amino acids. Here the CDR3 reads CAISEPTSGDGNEQFF. DNA of the CDR3: TGTGCCATCAGTGAACCAACTAGCGGCGACGGGAATGAGCAGTTCTTC.

The V gene is TRBV11-3, the J gene TRBJ2-1; 10 nucleotides align to TRBD1. Per germline, CDR1 SGHNT and CDR2 YENEEA. After removal of 1 base from V and 5 bases from J, the junction contained 2 bases not matched to a gene. This CDR3 has 15 residues. The CDR3 loop is CASSLGQGAHNEQFF. CDR3 coding DNA: TGTGCCAGCAGCTTAGGACAGGGGGCGCACAATGAGCAGTTCTTC.

This rearrangement joins TRBV19 to TRBJ1-1; 8 bases map to TRBD1. J was trimmed by 3 bases and V by 5 bases; bases with no gene match: 8. This CDR3 has 15 residues. CDR1 and CDR2 from the germline V gene are LNHDA and SQIVND (reference sequence). CDR3 sequence: CASSPDRGVDTEAFF. The CDR3 bases are TGTGCCAGTAGTCCCGACAGGGGCGTAGACACTGAAGCTTTCTTT.

Only one count was recorded for this clone. The chain uses TRBV10-1 and TRBJ2-2; TRBD2 agrees at 8 bases. The CDR3 totals 13 residues. Per germline, CDR1 WNHNN and CDR2 SYGVQD (reference sequence). J was trimmed by 5 bases and V by 9 bases; bases with no gene match: 5. This CDR3 is CASRSGSTGELFF. The DNA for the CDR3 is TGCGCCAGTCGAAGCGGGAGTACCGGGGAGCTGTTTTTT.

The V gene is TRBV6-5, the J gene TRBJ2-7; TRBD2 aligns across 7 bases. Looked up from germline, CDR1 is MNHEY and CDR2 is SVGAGI. The CDR3 length is 14 residues. V shed 11 bases, J shed 5 bases, and the junction held 15 bases outside the gene matches. The CDR3 sequence is CASFRGSSLHEQYF. The CDR3 coding sequence is TGTGCCTCTTTTCGCGGGAGCTCGCTGCACGAGCAGTACTTC.